The source of this T cell receptor (beta chain) is a study of T-cell reconstitution after alpha-beta-depleted transplantation in children. Notes on the study in general: From surviving recipient T cells and thymic progenitors came the high day-60 TCRbeta diversity observed in some patients.

Unique molecular identifiers were built into the TCRbeta library. MiXCR was run by TCRdb on the PCR reads, yielding one entry per CDR3 protein. The sample yields 90,000 to 150,000 distinct CDR3 sequences, 20% to 25% seen once. This clonotype occurred many times. Its antigen is not identified. Germline V gene sequence: CDR1 SQVTM, CDR2 ANQGSEA. The CDR3 is 14 residues long. V lost 6 bases to trimming and J lost 3 bases; unmatched junction nucleotides: 4. The sequenced sample was PBMCs, mostly from graft donor cells, obtained 180 days after TCRalphabeta/CD19-depleted stem cell transplant. The chain combines TRBV29-1 with TRBJ2-2; 10 nucleotides agree with TRBD1. This receptor was taken from a male patient aged 2-9 years who had a stem cell transplant for chronic granulomatous disease, so the T cells may come from the graft donor. CDR3 sequence (DNA): TGCAGCGTCCGGACAGGGGGGCACACCGGGGAGCTGTTTTTT. Translating it yields CSVRTGGHTGELFF.